The 16 T cell receptor beta chains below all came from one sample that was sequenced in a study of B cell selection in AIRE deficiency. Some clones are missing from TCRdb's copy, which holds only in-frame ones; the method was immunoSEQ multiplex PCR. Among tens of thousands of clones listed, about 96% were seen once. Sorting defined conventional CD4 T cells as CD4+CD127+. Input material: CD4+CD127+ conventional T cells sorted from PBMCs. The receptors derive from a human donor in good health.

The V and J genes are TRBV2 and TRBJ2-1; TRBD2 agrees at 8 bases. The length of the CDR3 is 15 residues. The V and J ends lost 7 bases and 8 bases, in that order; junction bases with no gene match: 13. CDR1 is SNHLY, CDR2 FYNNEI, per germline. The CDR3 bases are TGTGCCAGCATCGTACCGGGACTAGTTAACCATGAGCAGTTCTTC. Residues: CASIVPGLVNHEQFF.

This clone was counted once. J is TRBJ1-1 and V is TRBV11-1; D is possibly TRBD1 (6 bases). Per the germline V gene, CDR1 is SGHAT and CDR2 is FQDESV (reference sequence). Trimming removed 5 bases at V and 8 bases at J, with 12 bases between. The CDR3 is 12 residues long. The CDR3 spells CASSAQGPEAFF. In nucleotides, the CDR3 is TGTGCCAGCAGCGCACAGGGCCCCGAAGCTTTCTTT.

V is TRBV21-1 and J is TRBJ1-1. TRBV21-1 is given as a pseudogene. This CDR3 spans 14 amino acids. The CDR3 DNA is TGTGCCAGCAGCAAAACAGCGATGAACACTGAAGCTTTCTTT. Translation gives CASSKTAMNTEAFF.

The chain is built from TRBV6-5 and TRBJ2-7; a possible D gene is TRBD1 (5 bases). This CDR3 is built from 9 residues. Germline V gives CDR1 MNHEY, CDR2 SVGAGI. V lost 6 bases to trimming and J lost 9 bases, with 6 bases between them. The CDR3 coding sequence is TGTGCCAGCAGAAGGGGGCAGTACTTC. Translated, it gives CASRRGQYF.

This clone was counted a few times. The chain joins TRBV7-3 to TRBJ2-3; perhaps TRBD1 as D (6 bases). Germline V gives CDR1 SGHTA, CDR2 FQGTGA. The CDR3 totals 15 residues. Trimming removed 4 bases from V and 3 bases from J, with 14 bases in between. DNA for the CDR3: TGTGCCAGCAGCTCTTCAGGGGCCCGTACAGATACGCAGTATTTT. It translates to CASSSSGARTDTQYF.

This clone was detected only once. V is TRBV4-3 and J is TRBJ1-2; the match to TRBD1 covers 7 bases. Germline CDR1 and CDR2: LGHNA and YSLEER. CDR3 length: 16 amino acids. V was clipped by 1 base and J by 8 bases; unmatched bases: 13. The CDR3 reads CASSQALATGLGGYTF. The DNA of the CDR3 is TGCGCCAGCAGCCAAGCGCTTGCGACAGGGCTCGGAGGCTACACCTTC.

This rearrangement joins TRBV28 to TRBJ2-1, with TRBD2 matching 13 bases. Germline assignment: CDR1 MDHEN and CDR2 SYDVKM. The CDR3 is 15 residues long. The J segment lost 10 bases and the V segment lost 5 bases, leaving 8 bases of the junction unmatched. The CDR3 DNA sequence: TGTGCCAGCAGTACAACTAGCGGGAGGGCCCGGGAGCAGTTCTTC. Amino acids: CASSTTSGRAREQFF.

The chain is built from TRBV6-6 and TRBJ2-2; a possible D gene is TRBD1 (5 bases). This CDR3 region has 11 residues. Between the trimmed V and J ends, which lost 6 bases and 8 bases, there was a span of 7 bases. Germline loops: CDR1 MNHNY, CDR2 SVGAGI (reference sequence). DNA of the CDR3: TGTGCCAGCAGCCAGGGAGGGGAGCTGTTTTTT. Its protein product is CASSQGGELFF.

This clone appeared a single time. The CDR3 region is CASTSTESTEAFF. CDR3 coding DNA: TGTGCCAGCACTAGCACGGAGAGCACTGAAGCTTTCTTT. V and J are TRBV2 and TRBJ1-1; D unclear. Looked up from germline, CDR1 is SNHLY and CDR2 is FYNNEI. Trimming took 7 bases from V and 4 from J, leaving 13 bases between them. The CDR3 loop spans 13 amino acids. The whole variable domain, remainder taken from reference TRBV2 and TRBJ1-1, is EPEVTQTPSHQVTQMGQEVILRCVPISNHLYFYWYRQILGQKVEFLVSFYNNEISEKSEIFDDQFSVERPDGSNFTLKIRSTKLEDSAMYFCASTSTESTEAFFGQGTRLTVV.

This chain joins TRBV13 and TRBJ2-2, with D hard to call. There are 14 residues in the CDR3. Germline loops: CDR1 PRHDT, CDR2 FYEKMQ (reference sequence). Between the trimmed V and J ends, which lost 5 bases and 1 base, there was a span of 8 bases. The CDR3: CASSPDWNTGELFF. CDR3 in DNA: TGTGCCAGCAGCCCAGACTGGAACACCGGGGAGCTGTTTTTT.

The chain combines TRBV6-4 with TRBJ1-2; 9 nucleotides line up with TRBD1. Germline V lookup: CDR1 MRHNA, CDR2 SNTAGT. CDR3 size: 13 residues. Trimming at V came to 6 bases and at J to 5 bases, leaving 4 bases not matched to a gene. The CDR3 sequence is CASSPDRGYGYTF. Written as DNA, the CDR3 is TGTGCCAGCAGCCCTGACAGGGGGTATGGCTACACCTTC.

The chain is built from TRBV29-1 and TRBJ2-7; tentative D call: TRBD2 (5 bases). From germline, CDR1 is SQVTM and CDR2 ANQGSEA. The V end was cut by 7 bases, the J end by 6 bases, with 19 bases between. The CDR3 runs to 13 residues. CDR3 bases: TGCAGCGCCCAGCCAGGACTGCCGGGCGAGCAGTACTTC. Residues: CSAQPGLPGEQYF.

The chain uses TRBV18 and TRBJ1-1; weak D call: TRBD1 (6 bases). Germline V gene lookup returns CDR1 KGHSH and CDR2 LQKENI. The CDR3 totals 16 residues. The ends were cut back, 3 bases at V and 1 base at J, with 15 bases in the middle. The DNA for the CDR3 is TGTGCCAGCTCACCGCCACGACAGGTTAAGAACACTGAAGCTTTCTTT. Translation: CASSPPRQVKNTEAFF.

The rearrangement links TRBV28 to TRBJ1-5, with TRBD1 identical over 10 bases. Germline V gene lookup returns CDR1 MDHEN and CDR2 SYDVKM. J gave up 3 bases and V 5 bases, and 7 bases lay outside the gene matches. CDR3 size: 16 residues. CDR3 amino acids: CASSPSGTGDNQPQHF. The CDR3 coding sequence is TGTGCCAGCAGTCCGTCCGGGACAGGGGACAATCAGCCCCAGCATTTT.

CDR3 in amino acids: CASSFGGQSGYTF. The CDR3 region has the DNA TGTGCCAGCAGCTTTGGGGGGCAGAGTGGCTACACCTTC. The rearrangement joins TRBV7-3 to TRBJ1-2, with D possibly matching TRBD1 (6 bases). The V and J ends lost 3 bases and 7 bases respectively, with 12 bases between them. Germline V gene data show CDR1 as SGHTA and CDR2 as FQGTGA. This CDR3 contains 13 residues. The full variable domain, with the rest looked up from reference TRBV7-3 and TRBJ1-2, is GAGVSQTPSNKVTEKGKYVELRCDPISGHTALYWYRQSLGQGPEFLIYFQGTGAADDSGLPNDRFFAVRPEGSVSTLKIQRTERGDSAVYLCASSFGGQSGYTFGSGTRLTVV.

The chain has TRBV20-1 and TRBJ1-2; D is uncertain. The CDR3 is made up of 11 amino acids. Trimming shortened V by 5 bases and J by 8 bases, and 12 bases separated the two germline ends. Germline V gives CDR1 DFQATT, CDR2 SNEGSKA (reference sequence). For the CDR3, the DNA is TGCAGTGCTCCCAGTCTAGGGGGCTACACCTTC. Its translation: CSAPSLGGYTF.